These T cell receptor beta chains were read from a single sample in a study of blood T cell repertoires in COVID-19. Assay used: immunoSEQ multiplex PCR; TCRdb lists only in-frame clones, some missing. Seen here are 350,000 to 400,000 clones, 85% to 90% observed once, and the top ten hold less than 1.5%. The sample taken for sequencing was PBMCs or T cells enriched from blood (not recorded which). The receptors shown here come from a woman between 18 and 29 years old who had recovered from COVID-19. Each CDR3 is given with its conserved first and last residue. Each record gives: CDR3 protein, CDR3 DNA, clone size, V gene, J gene, D gene. D genes are given only for firm matches. Only part of the rows carry a size: once, few, many, or a class if the clone is expanded.

cdr3_aa: CASSLDGTSGGRTYEQYF
cdr3_nt: TGTGCCAGCAGCTTAGATGGGACTAGCGGGGGAAGAACCTACGAGCAGTACTTC
clone_size: -
v_call: TRBV7-2
j_call: TRBJ2-7
d_call: TRBD2

cdr3_aa: CASSVGQHHTEAFF
cdr3_nt: TGTGCCAGCAGCGTCGGACAGCACCACACTGAAGCTTTCTTT
clone_size: -
v_call: TRBV11-3
j_call: TRBJ1-1
d_call: -

cdr3_aa: CASSSSDRGNNEQFF
cdr3_nt: TGTGCCAGCAGCTCCTCGGACAGGGGGAACAATGAGCAGTTCTTC
clone_size: -
v_call: TRBV13
j_call: TRBJ2-1
d_call: TRBD1

cdr3_aa: CASSIELGNTIYF
cdr3_nt: TGTGCCAGTAGTATCGAGCTTGGAAACACCATATATTTT
clone_size: once
v_call: TRBV19
j_call: TRBJ1-3
d_call: -

cdr3_aa: CASSQRGATYNEQFF
cdr3_nt: TGTGCCAGCAGCCAGCGGGGCGCCACCTACAATGAGCAGTTCTTC
clone_size: -
v_call: TRBV7-3
j_call: TRBJ2-1
d_call: TRBD2

cdr3_aa: CASSPQGQHYEQYF
cdr3_nt: TGTGCCAGCTCACCTCAGGGACAGCACTACGAGCAGTACTTC
clone_size: -
v_call: TRBV18
j_call: TRBJ2-7
d_call: TRBD1

cdr3_aa: CASSQDGPFGYTF
cdr3_nt: TGCGCCAGCAGCCAAGACGGTCCCTTTGGCTACACCTTC
clone_size: -
v_call: TRBV4-1
j_call: TRBJ1-2
d_call: -

cdr3_aa: CAISESLGQGTVGAGGNTIYF
cdr3_nt: TGTGCCATCAGTGAGTCGTTGGGACAGGGTACAGTCGGGGCAGGAGGAAACACCATATATTTT
clone_size: -
v_call: TRBV10-3
j_call: TRBJ1-3
d_call: TRBD1

cdr3_aa: CASSQMGNPYEQYF
cdr3_nt: TGTGCCAGCAGCCAGATGGGCAATCCCTACGAGCAGTACTTC
clone_size: -
v_call: TRBV3-1/TRBV3-2
j_call: TRBJ2-7
d_call: -

cdr3_aa: CASSLVNYSNQPQHF
cdr3_nt: TGTGCCAGCAGTCTAGTCAATTATAGCAATCAGCCCCAGCATTTT
clone_size: -
v_call: TRBV28
j_call: TRBJ1-5
d_call: -

cdr3_aa: CASSNEPTDTQYF
cdr3_nt: TGCGCCAGCAGCAATGAGCCCACAGATACGCAGTATTTT
clone_size: -
v_call: TRBV5-1
j_call: TRBJ2-3
d_call: -

cdr3_aa: CASSRGQGVYGYTF
cdr3_nt: TGTGCCAGCAGTCGTGGACAGGGTGTCTATGGCTACACCTTC
clone_size: -
v_call: TRBV6-5
j_call: TRBJ1-2
d_call: TRBD1

cdr3_aa: CASSLGTRWQETQYF
cdr3_nt: TGTGCCAGCAGCTTAGGGACTAGATGGCAAGAGACCCAGTACTTC
clone_size: -
v_call: TRBV7-8
j_call: TRBJ2-5
d_call: TRBD2

cdr3_aa: CASSPNSRYNEQFF
cdr3_nt: TGCGCCAGCAGCCCAAATAGTCGGTACAATGAGCAGTTCTTC
clone_size: -
v_call: TRBV5-1
j_call: TRBJ2-1
d_call: -

cdr3_aa: CATSDVRQGPLYNEQFF
cdr3_nt: TGTGCCACCAGTGATGTTCGACAGGGGCCCCTATACAATGAGCAGTTCTTC
clone_size: -
v_call: TRBV24-1
j_call: TRBJ2-1
d_call: TRBD1

cdr3_aa: CASSEGRGTEAFF
cdr3_nt: TGTGCCAGCAGTGAGGGTCGGGGCACTGAAGCTTTCTTT
clone_size: -
v_call: TRBV6-4
j_call: TRBJ1-1
d_call: -

cdr3_aa: CATALVAGNEQFF
cdr3_nt: TGTGCCACCGCGCTGGTAGCGGGCAATGAGCAGTTCTTC
clone_size: -
v_call: TRBV25-1
j_call: TRBJ2-1
d_call: TRBD2

cdr3_aa: CAWGHRGRYEQYF
cdr3_nt: TGTGCCTGGGGTCACAGGGGGCGATACGAGCAGTACTTC
clone_size: -
v_call: TRBV30
j_call: TRBJ2-7
d_call: TRBD1

cdr3_aa: CASGAGGSNQPQHF
cdr3_nt: TGTGCCAGCGGGGCCGGGGGGAGCAATCAGCCCCAGCATTTT
clone_size: -
v_call: TRBV6-5
j_call: TRBJ1-5
d_call: -

cdr3_aa: CASSQEVGTGRTNTEAFF
cdr3_nt: TGCGCCAGCAGCCAGGAGGTTGGGACAGGGAGGACGAACACTGAAGCTTTCTTT
clone_size: -
v_call: TRBV4-3
j_call: TRBJ1-1
d_call: TRBD1

cdr3_aa: CASSYSYGEQYF
cdr3_nt: TGTGCCAGCAGTTACTCTTACGGCGAGCAGTACTTC
clone_size: once
v_call: TRBV6-5
j_call: TRBJ2-7
d_call: -

cdr3_aa: CSSRYGTGLNGYTF
cdr3_nt: TGCAGCTCAAGATACGGGACAGGGTTGAATGGCTACACCTTC
clone_size: -
v_call: TRBV29-1
j_call: TRBJ1-2
d_call: TRBD1

cdr3_aa: CANRGRGYTF
cdr3_nt: TGTGCCAACAGGGGGCGAGGCTACACCTTC
clone_size: -
v_call: TRBV30
j_call: TRBJ1-2
d_call: TRBD1

cdr3_aa: CASSRRRQGHNEQFF
cdr3_nt: TGTGCCAGCAGCCGGCGACGACAGGGGCACAATGAGCAGTTCTTC
clone_size: -
v_call: TRBV5-6
j_call: TRBJ2-1
d_call: TRBD1

cdr3_aa: CSATGQSNTEAFF
cdr3_nt: TGCAGCGCGACCGGACAGTCGAACACTGAAGCTTTCTTT
clone_size: few
v_call: TRBV29-1
j_call: TRBJ1-1
d_call: -

cdr3_aa: CASSERGNTEAFF
cdr3_nt: TGTGCCAGCAGTGAAAGGGGGAACACTGAAGCTTTCTTT
clone_size: few
v_call: TRBV6-1
j_call: TRBJ1-1
d_call: -

cdr3_aa: CAWSQDRVWGSPLHF
cdr3_nt: TGTGCCTGGAGTCAGGACAGGGTTTGGGGTTCACCCCTCCACTTT
clone_size: -
v_call: TRBV30
j_call: TRBJ1-6
d_call: TRBD1

cdr3_aa: CASSPRGEDSGLGIQYF
cdr3_nt: TGTGCCAGCAGCCCCAGGGGTGAGGACAGTGGACTTGGCATTCAGTACTTC
clone_size: -
v_call: TRBV7-9
j_call: TRBJ2-4
d_call: -

cdr3_aa: CASSQDWRGQDTGELFF
cdr3_nt: TGTGCCAGCAGCCAAGATTGGAGGGGCCAGGACACCGGGGAGCTGTTTTTT
clone_size: -
v_call: TRBV4-2
j_call: TRBJ2-2
d_call: -

cdr3_aa: CASSLSSQGIYGYTF
cdr3_nt: TGTGCCAGCAGCTTGAGCTCACAGGGGATCTATGGCTACACCTTC
clone_size: few
v_call: TRBV7-9
j_call: TRBJ1-2
d_call: TRBD1

cdr3_aa: CASSSSNRGTRYEQYF
cdr3_nt: TGTGCCAGCAGCTCCTCAAACAGGGGGACGCGGTACGAGCAGTACTTC
clone_size: -
v_call: TRBV5-4
j_call: TRBJ2-7
d_call: TRBD1

cdr3_aa: CASSSMTVNTEAFF
cdr3_nt: TGTGCCAGCAGCTCCATGACTGTGAACACTGAAGCTTTCTTT
clone_size: -
v_call: TRBV6-5
j_call: TRBJ1-1
d_call: -

cdr3_aa: CAIRGDRDPYEQYF
cdr3_nt: TGTGCCATCAGGGGGGACAGAGACCCCTACGAGCAGTACTTC
clone_size: -
v_call: TRBV27
j_call: TRBJ2-7
d_call: -

cdr3_aa: CATSDLSGARGAFF
cdr3_nt: TGTGCCACCAGTGACCTATCAGGGGCTCGGGGTGCTTTCTTT
clone_size: -
v_call: TRBV24-1
j_call: TRBJ1-1
d_call: -

cdr3_aa: CASSLRNEQFF
cdr3_nt: TGTGCCAGCAGCCTACGAAATGAGCAGTTCTTC
clone_size: -
v_call: TRBV12-3/TRBV12-4
j_call: TRBJ2-1
d_call: -

cdr3_aa: CASRNATGLNTEAFF
cdr3_nt: TGTGCCAGCAGAAATGCGACAGGGTTGAACACTGAAGCTTTCTTT
clone_size: -
v_call: TRBV7-9
j_call: TRBJ1-1
d_call: TRBD1